This T cell receptor (beta chain) derives from a study of blood T cell repertoires in COVID-19. Sequencing used immunoSEQ multiplex PCR; TCRdb keeps in-frame clones, though not all of them. The table records about 120,000 clones, 70% to 85% of them present only once. V shed 3 bases and J shed 9 bases, with 9 bases lying between them. The CDR3 is 12 residues long. The germline V gene encodes CDR1 KGHSH and CDR2 LQKENI. The sample taken for sequencing was peripheral blood. V and J are TRBV18 and TRBJ2-1; tentative D call: TRBD2 (6 bases). This sequence originates from a man in his 70s with active or convalescent COVID-19. CDR3 protein: CASSPMEGEQFF. As DNA, the CDR3 is TGTGCCAGCTCACCTATGGAGGGTGAGCAGTTCTTC.